Each of the 29 T cell receptor beta chains below was sequenced from the same sample in a study of beta chain features in type 1 diabetes. As every portion of the isolated RNA was reverse transcribed, the sequencing read expressed TCRB transcripts. This table comes from immunoSEQ multiplex PCR, and its TCRdb copy is limited to in-frame clones, with some not included. Of about 650,000 clones in the sample, around 12% were seen once. For these TCRs, the target antigens are not known. Study-level findings and limits: Among all four CD4+ subsets, Type 1 diabetes patients had TCRB CDR3s that were moderately but significantly shorter.

Sequencing used naive CD4+ T cells from blood. Every receptor here comes from a man aged 30-40 years with type 1 diabetes.

This clone was counted only a few times. V gene TRBV7-8 combines with J gene TRBJ2-2; tentative D call: TRBD2 (6 bases). CDR1 and CDR2 (germline): SGHVS, FQNEAQ. This CDR3 comprises 18 residues. Trimming cost V 5 bases and J 0 bases, with 19 bases left between them. The CDR3 DNA reads TGTGCCAGCAGCGGTAGCGGAACAATCCTATCGAACACCGGGGAGCTGTTTTTT. Translation gives CASSGSGTILSNTGELFF. Together with reference TRBV7-8 and TRBJ2-2, the CDR3 gives the full variable domain: GAGVSQSPRYKVAKRGQDVALRCDPISGHVSLFWYQQALGQGPEFLTYFQNEAQLDKSGLPSDRFFAERPEGSVSTLKIQRTQQEDSAVYLCASSGSGTILSNTGELFFGEGSRLTVL.

The gene calls are TRBV9 and TRBJ2-3; 14 bases match TRBD2. The CDR3 runs to 17 residues. J gave up 2 bases and V 0 bases, and 2 bases lay outside the gene matches. In germline, CDR1 is SGDLS, CDR2 YYNGEE. The CDR3 nucleotides read TGTGCCAGCAGCGTAGGGACTAGCGGGGGGATCACAGATACGCAGTATTTT. It yields the protein CASSVGTSGGITDTQYF.

The CDR3 sequence: CATLPSGLASKQYF. The DNA for the CDR3 is TGTGCCACACTACCTTCTGGGCTAGCGTCTAAGCAGTACTTC. J is TRBJ2-7 and V is TRBV19, with D perhaps TRBD2 (6 bases). V was cut by 10 bases and J by 8 bases, with 24 bases left in between. The CDR3 extends over 14 amino acids. The V gene's germline CDR1 is LNHDA and CDR2 SQIVND (reference sequence).

The V gene is TRBV6-1, the J gene TRBJ1-6; D may be TRBD1 (6 bases). Germline assignment: CDR1 MNHNS and CDR2 SASEGT. The CDR3 loop spans 16 amino acids. V was pared by 2 bases and J by 6 bases, with 14 bases between. The CDR3 region is CASSEPVAGVNSPLHF. For the CDR3, the DNA is TGTGCCAGCAGTGAACCCGTCGCAGGGGTTAATTCACCCCTCCACTTT.

The table lists this clone with a few counts. The chain carries TRBV4-3 and TRBJ2-5; either TRBD1 or TRBD2 may supply D (5 bases each). The CDR3 length is 16 residues. The ends were cut back, 5 bases at V and 4 bases at J, with 20 bases in the middle. Germline V gene data show CDR1 as LGHNA and CDR2 as YSLEER. This chain's CDR3 is CASSAGTATGPETQYF. The DNA of the CDR3 is TGCGCCAGCAGCGCTGGGACGGCCACCGGCCCAGAGACCCAGTACTTC.

The chain uses TRBV4-2 and TRBJ2-6; the D is unclear. CDR1 LGHNA and CDR2 YNFKEQ come from the germline V gene. The CDR3 length is 16 residues. The ends were cut back, 0 bases at V and 1 base at J, with 7 bases in the middle. CDR3 bases: TGTGCCAGCAGCCAAGATTTGAGGTCTGGGGCCAACGTCCTGACTTTC. It specifies CASSQDLRSGANVLTF.

The CDR3 reads CASSRKEGPTEAFF. DNA of the CDR3: TGTGCCAGCAGCCGAAAGGAGGGTCCGACTGAAGCTTTCTTT. This chain joins TRBV27 and TRBJ1-1; D not certain. Per germline, CDR1 MNHEY and CDR2 SMNVEV (reference sequence). V dropped 6 bases and J dropped 5 bases, with 16 bases sitting between them. This CDR3 is built from 14 residues.

This clone was seen a handful of times. V is TRBV23-1 and J is TRBJ2-3; TRBD2 is a possible D gene (6 bases). TRBV23-1 is classed as an ORF, of uncertain function. V was pared by 1 base and J by 2 bases, with 13 bases between. CDR3 length: 16 amino acids. The CDR3 reads CASSQYGGAITDTQYF. DNA for the CDR3: TGCGCCAGCAGTCAATACGGCGGGGCCATCACAGATACGCAGTATTTT.

The chain couples TRBV29-1 to TRBJ2-5; D not certain. Per the germline V gene, CDR1 is SQVTM and CDR2 is ANQGSEA. V lost 6 bases to trimming and J lost 5 bases, with 10 bases between them. The CDR3 sequence is 11 residues long. The CDR3 sequence is CSVGIGETQYF. The CDR3, as DNA: TGCAGCGTGGGGATTGGGGAGACCCAGTACTTC.

The chain uses TRBV29-1 and TRBJ1-1, with 7 bases fitting TRBD1. The ends lost 6 bases at V and 6 bases at J; junction bases unmatched: 13. CDR1 and CDR2 (germline): SQVTM, ANQGSEA. This CDR3 has 14 residues. The CDR3 loop is CSVRTGSSVPEAFF. CDR3 DNA sequence: TGCAGCGTCCGGACAGGTTCGTCGGTTCCTGAAGCTTTCTTT.

V and J are TRBV29-1 and TRBJ1-3, with D unresolved. From germline, CDR1 is SQVTM and CDR2 ANQGSEA. CDR3 length equals 12 residues. The germline V and J ends were trimmed by 4 bases and 2 bases, with 6 bases remaining between them. The CDR3 sequence: CSVAQTGNTIYF. The CDR3 bases are TGCAGCGTTGCGCAAACTGGAAACACCATATATTTT.

This clone has a handful of counts. The chain couples TRBV25-1 to TRBJ2-1, with 10 bases fitting TRBD1. The CDR3 length is 15 residues. V trimming: 2 bases; J trimming: 7 bases; junction bases outside the gene matches: 5. Germline V gives CDR1 MGHDK, CDR2 SYGVNS. The CDR3 region has the DNA TGTGCCAGCAGTGAAAAGGACAGGGGGAAGAATGAGCAGTTCTTC. Translated: CASSEKDRGKNEQFF.

This clone was detected only a few times. The V and J genes are TRBV6-5 and TRBJ2-7; 8 nucleotides agree with TRBD1. Germline assignment: CDR1 MNHEY and CDR2 SVGAGI. The V segment lost 6 bases and the J segment 4 bases; nucleotides outside the gene matches: 8. This CDR3 has 14 amino acids. The DNA of the CDR3 is TGTGCCAGCAGCCCCGACAGGGGTAGGTACGAGCAGTACTTC. Translated: CASSPDRGRYEQYF.

V gene TRBV27 combines with J gene TRBJ1-4; D possibly corresponds to TRBD1 (5 bases). Trimming took 5 bases from V and 8 from J, leaving 12 bases between them. CDR1 and CDR2 (germline): MNHEY, SMNVEV (reference sequence). The CDR3 extends over 13 amino acids. The CDR3 coding sequence is TGTGCCAGCAGTAGGCAGGGTAACGAAAAACTGTTTTTT. This translates into CASSRQGNEKLFF.

The V call is TRBV14, the J call TRBJ2-5; no definite D call. Germline V CDR1 and CDR2: SGHDN, FVKESK. The CDR3 length is 14 residues. Deletions cut 2 bases from V and 3 bases from J, with 10 bases between. The CDR3: CASSQRSAEETQYF. The DNA for the CDR3 is TGTGCCAGCAGCCAACGGTCGGCAGAAGAGACCCAGTACTTC.

Only a few counts were recorded for this clone. The V call is TRBV14, the J call TRBJ2-7; D gene ambiguous. Germline CDR1 reads SGHDN; CDR2 reads FVKESK. V was cut by 0 bases and J by 1 base, with 4 bases left in between. The CDR3 has 13 amino acids. CDR3 DNA: TGTGCCAGCAGCCAAGATAGGTCCTACGAGCAGTACTTC. Protein product: CASSQDRSYEQYF.

This chain links TRBV27 with TRBJ1-6; D unclear. Trimming removed 1 base at V and 6 bases at J, with 7 bases between. The CDR3 is made up of 14 amino acids. The germline CDR1 and CDR2 sequences are MNHEY and SMNVEV (reference sequence). This CDR3 is CASSLFQFNSPLHF. The CDR3 DNA reads as TGTGCCAGCAGTTTATTTCAGTTTAATTCACCCCTCCACTTT.

The gene calls are TRBV9 and TRBJ2-2; no firm D call. V was pared by 0 bases and J by 0 bases, with 6 bases between. There are 15 residues in the CDR3. Germline CDR1 SGDLS, CDR2 YYNGEE. CDR3 residues: CASSVGLTNTGELFF. CDR3 DNA sequence: TGTGCCAGCAGCGTAGGGCTAACGAACACCGGGGAGCTGTTTTTT.

This clone has more than one count but fewer than ten. CDR3 protein: CASSYATGALSYEQYF. CDR3 sequence (DNA): TGTGCCAGCAGTTACGCGACAGGGGCCCTCTCCTACGAGCAGTACTTC. The V and J genes are TRBV6-5 and TRBJ2-7, with 8 bases matching TRBD1. CDR3 size: 16 residues. The germline gives CDR1 MNHEY, CDR2 SVGAGI. V was pared by 2 bases and J by 0 bases, with 6 bases of the junction left unmatched.

This sequence joins TRBV28 and TRBJ2-5; D possibly corresponds to TRBD1 (5 bases). The CDR3 sequence is 15 residues long. Germline CDR1 reads MDHEN; CDR2 reads SYDVKM. Trimming shortened V by 6 bases and J by 5 bases, and 19 bases separated the two germline ends. As DNA, the CDR3 is TGTGCCAGCAGCCCTGGACACAATCTAGGGGAGACCCAGTACTTC. This codes for CASSPGHNLGETQYF.

This clone was seen more than once but under ten times. The chain recombines TRBV7-9 with TRBJ2-4, with D perhaps matching TRBD2 (5 bases). Trimming pared 7 bases from V and 8 bases from J, leaving 15 bases between. This CDR3 spans 13 amino acids. Germline loops: CDR1 SEHNR, CDR2 FQNEAQ (reference sequence). CDR3 bases: TGTGCCAGCAACCCCAATGAGGGAGACATTCAGTACTTC. Translation gives CASNPNEGDIQYF.

This clone was detected a few times. This sequence may be a read error, since a much larger clone differs from it by one base. This CDR3 is also generated by other DNA sequences in the sample. The chain combines TRBV2 with TRBJ2-7; D unclear. The germline V gene encodes CDR1 SNHLY and CDR2 FYNNEI. Trimming took 5 bases from V and 0 from J, leaving 2 bases between them. The CDR3 is 11 amino acids. The DNA of the CDR3 is TGTGCCAGCAGTTCCTCCTACGAGCAGTACTTC. Its protein product is CASSSSYEQYF.

The V call is TRBV23-1, the J call TRBJ2-7; 8 bases fit TRBD1. Being an ORF, TRBV23-1 has a function that is uncertain. The CDR3 extends over 15 amino acids. V shed 1 base and J 2 bases; nucleotides not matched to a gene: 4. CDR3 sequence reads: CASSQWDRKTYEQYF. The CDR3 nucleotides read TGCGCCAGCAGTCAATGGGACAGGAAGACCTACGAGCAGTACTTC.

This clone turned up a few times. The gene calls are TRBV27 and TRBJ2-3; D gene ambiguous. Deletions cut 6 bases from V and 1 base from J, with 17 bases between. Germline loops: CDR1 MNHEY, CDR2 SMNVEV (reference sequence). This CDR3 spans 16 amino acids. CDR3 region: CASSLSRVPGTDTQYF. The CDR3 DNA reads as TGTGCCAGCAGCCTAAGTAGGGTTCCCGGCACAGATACGCAGTATTTT.

The chain joins TRBV16 to TRBJ2-7; 12 nucleotides line up with TRBD1. V lost 4 bases and J lost 7; bases outside the gene matches: 8. This CDR3 has 15 amino acids. CDR1 and CDR2 from the germline V gene are KGHSY and FQNENV. CDR3 sequence (DNA): TGTGCCAGCAGCCGTCCGGGACAGGGGGCATGGGAGCAGTACTTC. Residues: CASSRPGQGAWEQYF.

A note on this clone: Other DNA sequences in the same sample also yield this CDR3. The chain uses TRBV30 and TRBJ1-5; D perhaps matches TRBD1 (5 bases). The V end was cut by 0 bases, the J end by 4 bases, with 13 bases between. The V gene's germline CDR1 is GTSNPN and CDR2 SVGIG (reference sequence). CDR3 length equals 15 residues. The CDR3 loop reads CAWSVRGLGNQPQHF. CDR3 nucleotide sequence: TGTGCCTGGAGTGTACGGGGACTAGGGAATCAGCCCCAGCATTTT.

The gene calls are TRBV30 and TRBJ1-3, with 10 bases matching TRBD1. V lost 5 bases, J lost 8 bases, and 6 bases stayed unmatched. The CDR3 is 13 amino acids. CDR1 and CDR2 (germline): GTSNPN, SVGIG (reference sequence). The CDR3 bases are TGTGCCTGGGCCGGGACAGGGGCCTACACCATATATTTT. Translating gives CAWAGTGAYTIYF.

This clone was seen a few times. Other DNA sequences within the sample encode an identical CDR3. This chain uses TRBV6-5 with TRBJ2-7; the D gene is possibly TRBD2 (5 bases). Trimming removed 2 bases from V and 0 bases from J, with 8 bases in between. The CDR3 loop spans 14 amino acids. CDR1 is MNHEY, CDR2 SVGAGI, per germline. CDR3 nucleotides: TGTGCCAGCAGTTACGGAGGAGACTCCTACGAGCAGTACTTC. Translated, it gives CASSYGGDSYEQYF.

This clone was observed a few times. The CDR3 nucleotides read TGTGCCAGCAGCTCCTTTGCAAATTGGGCAGATGGCTACACCTTC. The encoded protein is CASSSFANWADGYTF. The rearrangement links TRBV13 to TRBJ1-2; D uncertain. The CDR3 is 15 amino acids. Germline V gene lookup returns CDR1 PRHDT and CDR2 FYEKMQ (reference sequence). Trimming shortened V by 4 bases and J by 6 bases, and 18 bases separated the two germline ends.